The 3 T cell receptor beta chains below come from one sample, sequenced in a study of cytotoxic CD8 clonotypes in ibrutinib-treated CLL (dated by TCRdb to about 2021). The sample's time point, from its label and the paper: approximately 25 months on ibrutinib. Libraries were constructed by the immunoSEQ multiplex PCR assay. TCRdb holds this immuneACCESS table with in-frame rearrangements only. Some clones are missing; in checked studies, unresolved V genes explain under half, and the rest has no known cause. The sample data list over 100,000 clones, and 58% of these were observed just once. 37% of the sample is held by the ten biggest clonotypes. Sequences were derived from PBMCs, sampled after 24 months of ibrutinib treatment. These receptors were taken from a human donor with chronic lymphocytic leukemia.

This clone was detected a few times. The V call is TRBV21-1, the J call TRBJ2-5. TRBV21-1 is a pseudogene segment. The CDR3 loop spans 14 amino acids. CDR3 sequence (DNA): TGTGCCAGCAGAATTGCTGGGTTCCAAGAGACCCAGTACTTC. Its translation: CASRIAGFQETQYF.

This chain uses TRBV6-6 with TRBJ2-7; 10 bases are shared with TRBD1. This CDR3 has 16 amino acids. V lost 4 bases and J lost 7; bases outside the gene matches: 13. CDR1 MNHNY and CDR2 SVGAGI come from the germline V gene (reference sequence). CDR3 region: CASSLMVGTGAQEQYF. CDR3 sequence (DNA): TGTGCCAGCAGTTTGATGGTCGGGACAGGGGCGCAGGAGCAGTACTTC.

The rearrangement joins TRBV30 to TRBJ1-5; D perhaps matches TRBD1 (5 bases). Looked up from germline, CDR1 is GTSNPN and CDR2 is SVGIG (reference sequence). The CDR3 consists of 14 residues. V lost 4 bases, J lost 4 bases, and 14 bases lay in between. CDR3 in amino acids: CAWTQGRTNQPQHF. The CDR3 region has the DNA TGTGCCTGGACCCAGGGACGGACGAATCAGCCCCAGCATTTT.